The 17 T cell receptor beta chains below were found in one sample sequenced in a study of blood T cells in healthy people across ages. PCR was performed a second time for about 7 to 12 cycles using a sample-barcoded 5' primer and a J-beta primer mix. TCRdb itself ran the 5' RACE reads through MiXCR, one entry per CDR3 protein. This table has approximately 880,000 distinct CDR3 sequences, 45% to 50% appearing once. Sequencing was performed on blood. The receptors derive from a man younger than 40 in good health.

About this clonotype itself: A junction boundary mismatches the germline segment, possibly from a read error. The CDR3 sequence: CASSLGQGGLDTQYF. The CDR3 DNA reads as TGTGCTAGCAGCTTAGGACAGGGAGGCCTTGATACGCAGTATTTT. V and J are TRBV7-7 and TRBJ2-3; 8 nucleotides agree with TRBD1. This CDR3 is 15 amino acids long. The germline CDR1 and CDR2 sequences are SSHAT and FNYEAQ (reference sequence).

CDR3 protein: CSVDPGQGADTQYF. In DNA form, the CDR3 reads TGCAGCGTTGACCCTGGACAGGGGGCAGATACGCAGTATTTT. J is TRBJ2-3 and V is TRBV29-1; 10 bases line up with TRBD1. The CDR3 sequence is 14 residues long. Germline assignment: CDR1 SQVTM and CDR2 ANQGSEA. Germline trimming cut 3 bases from V and 4 bases from J; bases unmatched to any gene: 4.

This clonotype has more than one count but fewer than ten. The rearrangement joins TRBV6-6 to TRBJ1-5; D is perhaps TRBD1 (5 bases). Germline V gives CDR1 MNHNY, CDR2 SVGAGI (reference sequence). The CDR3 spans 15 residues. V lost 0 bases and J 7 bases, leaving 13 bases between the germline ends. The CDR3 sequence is CASSYSSGSGQPQHF. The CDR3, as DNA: TGTGCCAGCAGTTACTCGTCAGGGTCCGGACAGCCCCAGCATTTT.

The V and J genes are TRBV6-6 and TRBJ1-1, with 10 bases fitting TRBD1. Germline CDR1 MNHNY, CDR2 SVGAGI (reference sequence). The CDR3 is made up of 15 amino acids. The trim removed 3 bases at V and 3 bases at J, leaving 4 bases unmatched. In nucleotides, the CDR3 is TGTGCCAGCAGTTATCCCGGACAGGGGGACACTGAAGCTTTCTTT. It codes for CASSYPGQGDTEAFF.

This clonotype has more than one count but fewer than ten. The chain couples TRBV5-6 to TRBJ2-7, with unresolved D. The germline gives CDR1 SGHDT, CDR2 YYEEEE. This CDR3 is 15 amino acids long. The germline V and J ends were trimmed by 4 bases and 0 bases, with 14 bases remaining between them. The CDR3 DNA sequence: TGTGCCAGCAGCCGCGGACGATTAAGCTCCTACGAGCAGTACTTC. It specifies CASSRGRLSSYEQYF.

The CDR3 DNA follows: TGTGCCATCAGTGGGGGAACCCAAGAGACCCAGTACTTC. This codes for CAISGGTQETQYF. The chain is built from TRBV10-3 and TRBJ2-5; D gene unclear. V was trimmed by 4 bases and J by 1 base, leaving 7 bases between them. Germline CDR1 and CDR2: ENHRY and SYGVKD. The CDR3 sequence is 13 residues long.

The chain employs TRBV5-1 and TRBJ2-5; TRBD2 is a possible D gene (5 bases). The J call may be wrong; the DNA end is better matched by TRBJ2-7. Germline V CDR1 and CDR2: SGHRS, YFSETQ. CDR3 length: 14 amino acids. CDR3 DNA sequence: TGCGCCAGCAGCTTGGGAGTCCGGGGAGACGAGCAGTACTTC. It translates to CASSLGVRGDEQYF.

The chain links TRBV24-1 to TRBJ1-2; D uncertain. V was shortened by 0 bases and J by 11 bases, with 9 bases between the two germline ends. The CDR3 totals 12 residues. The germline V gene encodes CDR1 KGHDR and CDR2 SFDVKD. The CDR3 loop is CATSDLGLRYTF. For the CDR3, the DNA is TGTGCCACCAGTGATTTGGGGTTGCGGTACACCTTC.

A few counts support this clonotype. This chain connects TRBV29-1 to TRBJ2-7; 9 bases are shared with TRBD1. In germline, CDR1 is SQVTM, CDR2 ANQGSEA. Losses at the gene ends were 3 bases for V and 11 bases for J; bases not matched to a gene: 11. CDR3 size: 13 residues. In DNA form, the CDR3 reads TGCAGCGTTGATGGGGACAGGGCCGGAGGAAAGTACTTC. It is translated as CSVDGDRAGGKYF.

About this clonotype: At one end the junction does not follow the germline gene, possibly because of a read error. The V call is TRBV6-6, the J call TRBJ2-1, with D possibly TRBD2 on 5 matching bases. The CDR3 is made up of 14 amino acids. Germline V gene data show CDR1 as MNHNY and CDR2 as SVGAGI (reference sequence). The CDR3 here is CAGRPPGSYNEQFF. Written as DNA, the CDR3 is TGTGCCGGCAGACCCCCTGGGAGCTACAATGAGCAGTTCTTC.

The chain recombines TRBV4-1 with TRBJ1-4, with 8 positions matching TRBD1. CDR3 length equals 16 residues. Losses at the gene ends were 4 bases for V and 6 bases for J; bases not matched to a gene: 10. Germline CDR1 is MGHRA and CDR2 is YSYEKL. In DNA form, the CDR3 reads TGCGCCAGCAGCCGACAGACAGGGGAGGCGTATGAAAAACTGTTTTTT. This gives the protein CASSRQTGEAYEKLFF.

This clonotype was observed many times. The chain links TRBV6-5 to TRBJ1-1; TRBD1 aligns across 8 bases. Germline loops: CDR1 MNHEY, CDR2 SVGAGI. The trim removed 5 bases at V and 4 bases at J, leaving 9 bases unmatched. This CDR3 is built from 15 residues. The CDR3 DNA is TGTGCCAGCAGTCTCTCTCAGGGGGCGGGCACTGAAGCTTTCTTT. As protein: CASSLSQGAGTEAFF.

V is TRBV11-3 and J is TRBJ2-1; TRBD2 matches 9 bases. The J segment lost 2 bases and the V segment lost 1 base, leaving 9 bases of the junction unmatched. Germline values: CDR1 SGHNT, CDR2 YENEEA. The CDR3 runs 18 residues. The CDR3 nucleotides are TGTGCCAGCAGCTTAGTCGGCGGGGGGGGCGCAGCCTACAATGAGCAGTTCTTC. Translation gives CASSLVGGGGAAYNEQFF. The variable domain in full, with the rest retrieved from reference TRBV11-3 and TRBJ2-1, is EAGVVQSPRYKIIEKKQPVAFWCNPISGHNTLYWYLQNLGQGPELLIRYENEEAVDDSQLPKDRFSAERLKGVDSTLKIQPAELGDSAVYLCASSLVGGGGAAYNEQFFGPGTRLTVL.

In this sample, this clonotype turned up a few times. In nucleotides, the CDR3 is TGTGCCAGCAGCACCCTAGCGGGGGCACCCGATACGCAGTATTTT. It codes for CASSTLAGAPDTQYF. The V call is TRBV7-2, the J call TRBJ2-3, with 10 bases matching TRBD2. The CDR3 spans 15 residues. CDR1 SGHTA and CDR2 FQGNSA come from the germline V gene. V trimming: 5 bases; J trimming: 6 bases; junction bases outside the gene matches: 8.

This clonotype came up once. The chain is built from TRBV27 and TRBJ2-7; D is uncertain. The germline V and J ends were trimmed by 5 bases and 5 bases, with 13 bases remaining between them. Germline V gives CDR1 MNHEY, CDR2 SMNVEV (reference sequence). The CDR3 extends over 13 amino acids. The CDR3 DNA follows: TGTGCCAGCAGTGATAAGGGATCCCACGAGCAGTACTTC. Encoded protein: CASSDKGSHEQYF.

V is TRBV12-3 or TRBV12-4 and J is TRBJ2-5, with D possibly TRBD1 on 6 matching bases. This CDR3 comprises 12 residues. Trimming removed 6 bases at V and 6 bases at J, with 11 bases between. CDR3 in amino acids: CASSGQNQTQYF. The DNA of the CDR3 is TGTGCCAGCAGCGGACAGAACCAGACCCAGTACTTC.

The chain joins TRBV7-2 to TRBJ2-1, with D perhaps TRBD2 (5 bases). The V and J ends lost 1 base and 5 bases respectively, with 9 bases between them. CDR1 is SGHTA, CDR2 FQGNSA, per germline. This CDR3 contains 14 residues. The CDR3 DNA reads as TGTGCCAGCAGCTTAGGGCAGCGGAACAATGAGCAGTTCTTC. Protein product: CASSLGQRNNEQFF.